Each of the 18 T cell receptor beta chains below was sequenced from the same sample in a study of blood T cell repertoires in COVID-19. Data came from immunoSEQ multiplex PCR; TCRdb stores just in-frame clones and leaves some out. Of fewer than 500,000 clones listed, roughly 85% are singletons. Sequencing used peripheral blood. These receptors originate from a woman younger than 45 with active or convalescent COVID-19.

The J gene is TRBJ2-2, the V gene TRBV28; 7 bases fit TRBD1. In germline, CDR1 is MDHEN, CDR2 SYDVKM. After removal of 6 bases from V and 6 bases from J, the junction contained 7 bases not matched to a gene. The CDR3 covers 14 residues. The chain's CDR3 is CASSTGTASGELFF. The CDR3 DNA sequence: TGTGCCAGCAGCACCGGGACAGCTTCCGGGGAGCTGTTTTTT. The variable domain in full, with the rest retrieved from reference TRBV28 and TRBJ2-2, is DVKVTQSSRYLVKRTGEKVFLECVQDMDHENMFWYRQDPGLGLRLIYFSYDVKMKEKGDIPEGYSVSREKKERFSLILESASTNQTSMYLCASSTGTASGELFFGEGSRLTVL.

V gene TRBV6-5 combines with J gene TRBJ1-4; D might be TRBD1 (5 bases). CDR3 length equals 16 residues. From germline, CDR1 is MNHEY and CDR2 SVGAGI. V shed 0 bases and J shed 7 bases, with 15 bases lying between them. The CDR3 DNA follows: TGTGCCAGCAGTTACTCCTTTCAGGGTCTCGGTGAAAAACTGTTTTTT. This encodes CASSYSFQGLGEKLFF.

This chain connects TRBV5-5 to TRBJ1-5; maybe TRBD1 (5 bases). This CDR3 is 14 amino acids long. Germline V gene data show CDR1 as SGHKS and CDR2 as YYEKEE (reference sequence). Trimming left V 4 bases short and J 6 bases short, with 14 bases between. CDR3 nucleotide sequence: TGTGCCAGCAGCCGGACCCCAGGGTTTCAGCCCCAGCATTTT. Translating gives CASSRTPGFQPQHF.

The rearrangement links TRBV28 to TRBJ2-1; D perhaps matches TRBD1 (6 bases). There are 15 residues in the CDR3. Trimming removed 2 bases at V and 4 bases at J, with 12 bases between. Germline loops: CDR1 MDHEN, CDR2 SYDVKM. DNA of the CDR3: TGTGCCAGCAGTTTACGTGGGACAAGTTACAATGAGCAGTTCTTC. Protein product: CASSLRGTSYNEQFF.

V and J are TRBV19 and TRBJ1-1; D is ambiguous. The V and J ends lost 1 base and 5 bases respectively, with 14 bases between them. CDR3 length: 15 amino acids. CDR1 LNHDA and CDR2 SQIVND come from the germline V gene (reference sequence). The CDR3 DNA is TGTGCCAGTAGTATAGCCCCCCTGCCGGGGACTGAAGCTTTCTTT. It encodes CASSIAPLPGTEAFF.

The chain is built from TRBV19 and TRBJ1-1, with a weak D call TRBD1 (5 bases). The CDR3 contains 15 residues. CDR1 and CDR2 (germline): LNHDA, SQIVND (reference sequence). V lost 4 bases, J lost 2 bases, and 14 bases lay in between. The CDR3 DNA reads TGTGCCAGTAGTACGAAGACAGCTCCAAACACTGAAGCTTTCTTT. Its protein is CASSTKTAPNTEAFF. The variable domain in full, with the rest retrieved from reference TRBV19 and TRBJ1-1, is DGGITQSPKYLFRKEGQNVTLSCEQNLNHDAMYWYRQDPGQGLRLIYYSQIVNDFQKGDIAEGYSVSREKKESFPLTVTSAQKNPTAFYLCASSTKTAPNTEAFFGQGTRLTVV.

The chain recombines TRBV5-1 with TRBJ2-7, with a possible D match to TRBD2 (5 bases). Trimming took off 0 bases at V and 0 bases at J, with 7 bases between the two ends. This CDR3 is built from 14 residues. Germline CDR1 is SGHRS and CDR2 is YFSETQ. The CDR3 region has the DNA TGCGCCAGCAGCTTGGTGGGGAGCTCCTACGAGCAGTACTTC. As protein: CASSLVGSSYEQYF.

This clone has just one count. V usage is TRBV6-5 and J usage is TRBJ1-2; D ambiguous. The V end was cut by 6 bases, the J end by 3 bases, with 11 bases between. The CDR3 has 13 amino acids. The germline CDR1 and CDR2 sequences are MNHEY and SVGAGI. In nucleotides, the CDR3 is TGTGCCAGCAGCTATGACGGGGACTATGGCTACACCTTC. This gives the protein CASSYDGDYGYTF.

The chain is built from TRBV5-1 and TRBJ2-3, with TRBD1 matching over 10 bases. V shed 4 bases and J 4 bases; nucleotides not matched to a gene: 12. Germline CDR1 and CDR2: SGHRS and YFSETQ. The CDR3 consists of 17 residues. The CDR3: CASSTEGRDRGADTQYF. CDR3 coding DNA: TGCGCCAGCAGCACCGAAGGCCGGGACAGGGGCGCAGATACGCAGTATTTT.

This clone showed up just once. This chain joins TRBV15 and TRBJ2-1, with 12 bases lining up with TRBD2. Germline CDR1 LNHNV, CDR2 YYDKDF (reference sequence). The CDR3 is made up of 17 amino acids. V gave up 5 bases and J gave up 5 bases; unmatched junction bases: 10. In DNA form, the CDR3 reads TGTGCCACCAGCCCACTGGGAGGACTAGCGGGAAACAATGAGCAGTTCTTC. Translated: CATSPLGGLAGNNEQFF.

As DNA, the CDR3 is TGTGCCAGCAGAAATGACATTAGCTCCTACGAGCAGTACTTC. Translated, it gives CASRNDISSYEQYF. The chain recombines TRBV6-6 with TRBJ2-7, with D uncertain. Per the germline V gene, CDR1 is MNHNY and CDR2 is SVGAGI (reference sequence). CDR3 length: 14 residues. V lost 6 bases, J lost 0 bases, and 12 bases lay in between.

The chain uses TRBV10-3 and TRBJ2-4; possible D gene TRBD2, 6 bases. The ends were cut back, 4 bases at V and 7 bases at J, with 8 bases in the middle. Per germline, CDR1 ENHRY and CDR2 SYGVKD. The CDR3 sequence is 12 residues long. The CDR3 loop reads CAISGRENIQYF. The CDR3 DNA sequence: TGTGCCATCAGTGGACGGGAGAACATTCAGTACTTC.

This rearrangement joins TRBV6-5 to TRBJ1-5; D is undetermined. The length of the CDR3 is 14 residues. Germline-derived CDR1 and CDR2 are MNHEY and SVGAGI. Trimming shortened V by 0 bases and J by 4 bases, and 7 bases separated the two germline ends. The CDR3 sequence is CASSYSSANQPQHF. CDR3 nucleotides: TGTGCCAGCAGTTACTCTTCAGCGAATCAGCCCCAGCATTTT.

The V gene is TRBV29-1, the J gene TRBJ2-1, with TRBD2 as a possible D gene (5 bases). Trimming removed 7 bases at V and 4 bases at J, with 14 bases between. The germline V gene has CDR1 SQVTM and CDR2 ANQGSEA. This CDR3 has 13 residues. The DNA of the CDR3 is TGCAGCGGAACCGGGATGGGTTACAATGAGCAGTTCTTC. It encodes CSGTGMGYNEQFF.

The chain has TRBV7-9 and TRBJ2-5, with a possible D match to TRBD2 (6 bases). The CDR3 runs 13 residues. V lost 1 base to trimming and J lost 3 bases, with 6 bases between them. Germline V gives CDR1 SEHNR, CDR2 FQNEAQ (reference sequence). The CDR3: CASSLGGEETQYF. CDR3 bases: TGTGCCAGCAGCTTAGGGGGGGAAGAGACCCAGTACTTC.

The gene calls are TRBV11-1 and TRBJ2-3; tentative D call: TRBD2 (5 bases). Trimming removed 1 base from V and 2 bases from J, with 10 bases in between. The CDR3 is 15 residues long. CDR1 and CDR2 (germline): SGHAT, FQDESV (reference sequence). The CDR3 bases are TGTGCCAGCAGCTTAGGCGTCGGGGACACAGATACGCAGTATTTT. This gives the protein CASSLGVGDTDTQYF.

The J gene is TRBJ2-3, the V gene TRBV19; 11 nucleotides match TRBD2. The CDR3 has 20 amino acids. The trim removed 4 bases at V and 6 bases at J, leaving 21 bases unmatched. CDR1 is LNHDA and CDR2 is SQIVND in the germline V gene (reference sequence). The CDR3 DNA reads TGTGCCAGTAGTACCCGGGGACTAGCGGCCTATACCGGAGGAGCGGATACGCAGTATTTT. It translates to CASSTRGLAAYTGGADTQYF. The entire variable domain, with the rest obtained from reference TRBV19 and TRBJ2-3, is as follows: DGGITQSPKYLFRKEGQNVTLSCEQNLNHDAMYWYRQDPGQGLRLIYYSQIVNDFQKGDIAEGYSVSREKKESFPLTVTSAQKNPTAFYLCASSTRGLAAYTGGADTQYFGPGTRLTVL.

This clone was seen only once. The gene calls are TRBV3-1 (or the pseudogene TRBV3-2) and TRBJ2-4; D is unclear. V dropped 2 bases and J dropped 8 bases, with 7 bases sitting between them. Germline V gene data show CDR1 as LGHDT and CDR2 as YNNKEL (reference sequence). This CDR3 has 12 residues. The CDR3 sequence: CASSQYQDIQYF. DNA of the CDR3: TGTGCCAGCAGCCAATACCAGGACATTCAGTACTTC.